These 6 T cell receptor beta chains came from one sample sequenced in a study of cytomegalovirus exposure and HLA in healthy donors. PCR employed 60 Vbeta and 13 Jbeta primers. Sequencing was performed with immunoSEQ multiplex PCR; in TCRdb, only in-frame clones are kept and a portion is missing. The data show about 150,000 clones, less than 90% seen once. The sequenced sample was PBMCs. The receptor source for this set is a man aged 18 to 30 in good health and CMV-seronegative.

This rearrangement joins TRBV7-6 to TRBJ2-1, with a possible D match to TRBD1 (5 bases). This CDR3 is 13 amino acids long. V lost 4 bases to trimming and J lost 3 bases, with 7 bases between them. The germline gives CDR1 SGHVS, CDR2 FNYEAQ. The CDR3 nucleotides read TGTGCCAGCAGCTCAGGACACTACAATGAGCAGTTCTTC. Its protein product is CASSSGHYNEQFF.

The gene calls are TRBV16 and TRBJ1-4; 10 bases agree with TRBD1. V lost 4 bases to trimming and J lost 6 bases; unmatched junction nucleotides: 5. The CDR3 is 15 amino acids. Germline CDR1 KGHSY, CDR2 FQNENV. The CDR3 nucleotides read TGTGCCAGCAGCCCTTTGGGACAGGGGTATGAAAAACTGTTTTTT. Residues: CASSPLGQGYEKLFF.

The chain is built from TRBV14 and TRBJ1-1; no reliable D call. CDR3 length: 13 residues. V shed 0 bases and J shed 1 base, with 3 bases lying between them. Per the germline V gene, CDR1 is SGHDN and CDR2 is FVKESK. The CDR3 reads CASSQDQNTEAFF. CDR3 DNA sequence: TGTGCCAGCAGCCAAGATCAGAACACTGAAGCTTTCTTT.

This chain uses TRBV6-1 with TRBJ1-3; 7 bases are a match to TRBD1. V shed 6 bases, J shed 4 bases, and the junction held 3 bases outside the gene matches. Germline V CDR1 and CDR2: MNHNS, SASEGT. The CDR3 extends over 13 amino acids. The CDR3 here is CASRAGGGNTIYF. For the CDR3, the DNA is TGTGCCAGCAGAGCAGGGGGAGGAAACACCATATATTTT.

The table lists this clone with a count of one. The V gene is TRBV19, the J gene TRBJ2-3; 8 nucleotides align to TRBD2. V dropped 5 bases and J dropped 6; count of bases not matched to a gene: 10. CDR1 is LNHDA, CDR2 SQIVND, per germline (reference sequence). This CDR3 comprises 15 residues. CDR3 bases: TGTGCCAGTAGTTTGGCGGGAGGAGGTGGGGATACGCAGTATTTT. As protein: CASSLAGGGGDTQYF.

The sample holds one count of this clone. The V and J genes are TRBV11-3 and TRBJ2-1; TRBD1 might be the D (7 bases). Trimming cost V 5 bases and J 5 bases, with 10 bases left between them. CDR1 and CDR2 (germline): SGHNT, YENEEA. The CDR3 consists of 13 residues. As DNA, the CDR3 is TGTGCCAGCAGCGGAGGGACAGACAATGAGCAGTTCTTC. This translates into CASSGGTDNEQFF. Full variable domain (remainder filled in from reference TRBV11-3 and TRBJ2-1): EAGVVQSPRYKIIEKKQPVAFWCNPISGHNTLYWYLQNLGQGPELLIRYENEEAVDDSQLPKDRFSAERLKGVDSTLKIQPAELGDSAVYLCASSGGTDNEQFFGPGTRLTVL.